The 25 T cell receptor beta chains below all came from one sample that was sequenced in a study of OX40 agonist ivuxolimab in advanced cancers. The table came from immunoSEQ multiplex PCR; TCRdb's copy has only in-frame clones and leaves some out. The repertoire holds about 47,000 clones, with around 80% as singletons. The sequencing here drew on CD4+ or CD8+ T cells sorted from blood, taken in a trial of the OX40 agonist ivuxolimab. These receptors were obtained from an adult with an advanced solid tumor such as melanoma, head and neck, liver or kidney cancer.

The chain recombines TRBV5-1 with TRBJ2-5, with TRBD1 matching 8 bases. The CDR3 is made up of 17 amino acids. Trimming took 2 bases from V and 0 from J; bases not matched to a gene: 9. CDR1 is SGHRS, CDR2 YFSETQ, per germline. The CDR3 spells CASSFAPTGADQETQYF. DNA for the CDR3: TGCGCCAGCAGCTTTGCCCCGACAGGGGCGGACCAAGAGACCCAGTACTTC.

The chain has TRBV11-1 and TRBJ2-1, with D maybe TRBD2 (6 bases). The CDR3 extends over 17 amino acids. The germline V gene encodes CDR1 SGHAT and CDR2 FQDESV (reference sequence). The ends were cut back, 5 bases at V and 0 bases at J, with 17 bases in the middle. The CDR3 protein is CASSQHHLTSSYNEQFF. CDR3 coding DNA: TGTGCCAGCAGCCAACACCACCTGACTAGCTCCTACAATGAGCAGTTCTTC.

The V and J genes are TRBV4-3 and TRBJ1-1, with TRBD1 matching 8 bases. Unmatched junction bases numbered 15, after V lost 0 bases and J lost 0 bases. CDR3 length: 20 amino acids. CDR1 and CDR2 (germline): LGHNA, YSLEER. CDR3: CASSQEEGRWDRTMNTEAFF. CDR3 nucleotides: TGCGCCAGCAGCCAAGAGGAGGGTAGGTGGGACAGGACCATGAACACTGAAGCTTTCTTT.

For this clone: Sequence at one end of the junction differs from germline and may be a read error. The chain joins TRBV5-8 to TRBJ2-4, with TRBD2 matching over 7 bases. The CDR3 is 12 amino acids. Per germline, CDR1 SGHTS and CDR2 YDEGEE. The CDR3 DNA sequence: TGTGCCAGCAGCATCCTTGGACTAGGTTTATTGTTC. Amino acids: CASSILGLGLLF.

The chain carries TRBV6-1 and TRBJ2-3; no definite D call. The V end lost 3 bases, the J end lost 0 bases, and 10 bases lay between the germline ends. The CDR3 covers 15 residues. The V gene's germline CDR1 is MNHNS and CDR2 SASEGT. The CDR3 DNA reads TGTGCCAGCAGTGACCTAACTGCTAGCACAGATACGCAGTATTTT. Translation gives CASSDLTASTDTQYF.

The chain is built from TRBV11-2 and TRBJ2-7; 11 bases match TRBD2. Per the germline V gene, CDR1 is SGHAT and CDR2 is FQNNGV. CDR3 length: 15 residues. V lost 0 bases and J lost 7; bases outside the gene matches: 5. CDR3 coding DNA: TGTGCCAGCAGCTTAGAGACTAGCGGGGACTCAGAGCAGTACTTC. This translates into CASSLETSGDSEQYF. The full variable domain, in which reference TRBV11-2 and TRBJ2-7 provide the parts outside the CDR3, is EAGVAQSPRYKIIEKRQSVAFWCNPISGHATLYWYQQILGQGPKLLIQFQNNGVVDDSQLPKDRFSAERLKGVDSTLKIQPAKLEDSAVYLCASSLETSGDSEQYFGPGTRLTVT.

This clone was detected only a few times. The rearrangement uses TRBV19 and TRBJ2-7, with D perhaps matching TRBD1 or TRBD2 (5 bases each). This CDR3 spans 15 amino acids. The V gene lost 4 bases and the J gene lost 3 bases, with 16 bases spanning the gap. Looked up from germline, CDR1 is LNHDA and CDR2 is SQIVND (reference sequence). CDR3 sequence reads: CASSTSRDGDYEQYF. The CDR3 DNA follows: TGTGCCAGTAGTACCTCGAGGGACGGAGACTACGAGCAGTACTTC. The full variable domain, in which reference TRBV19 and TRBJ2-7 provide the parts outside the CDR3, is DGGITQSPKYLFRKEGQNVTLSCEQNLNHDAMYWYRQDPGQGLRLIYYSQIVNDFQKGDIAEGYSVSREKKESFPLTVTSAQKNPTAFYLCASSTSRDGDYEQYFGPGTRLTVT.

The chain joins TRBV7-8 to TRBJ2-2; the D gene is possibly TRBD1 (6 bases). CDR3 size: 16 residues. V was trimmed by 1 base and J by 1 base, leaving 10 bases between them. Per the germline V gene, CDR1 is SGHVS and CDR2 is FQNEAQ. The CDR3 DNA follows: TGTGCCAGCAGCTTAGGGACGGGACAGAACACCGGGGAGCTGTTTTTT. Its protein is CASSLGTGQNTGELFF.

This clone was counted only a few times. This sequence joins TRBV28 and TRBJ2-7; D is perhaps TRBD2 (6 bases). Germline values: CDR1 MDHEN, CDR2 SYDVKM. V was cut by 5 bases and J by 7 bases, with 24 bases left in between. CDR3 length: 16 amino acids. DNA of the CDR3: TGTGCCAGCAGTATCTTAGGGCTAGACCGGAGGGGTGAGCAGTACTTC. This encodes CASSILGLDRRGEQYF.

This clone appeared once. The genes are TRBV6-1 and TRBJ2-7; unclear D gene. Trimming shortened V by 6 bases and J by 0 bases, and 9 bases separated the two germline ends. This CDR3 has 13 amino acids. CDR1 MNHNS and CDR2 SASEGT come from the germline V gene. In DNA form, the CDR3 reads TGTGCCAGCAGCCAGCTAAGCTCCTACGAGCAGTACTTC. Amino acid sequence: CASSQLSSYEQYF.

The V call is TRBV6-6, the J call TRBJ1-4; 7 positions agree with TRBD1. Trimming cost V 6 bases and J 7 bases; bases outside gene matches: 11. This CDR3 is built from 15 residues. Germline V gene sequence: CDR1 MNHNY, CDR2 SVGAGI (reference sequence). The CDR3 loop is CASRIDRALSEKLFF. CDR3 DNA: TGTGCCAGCAGGATCGACAGGGCGCTGAGTGAAAAACTGTTTTTT.

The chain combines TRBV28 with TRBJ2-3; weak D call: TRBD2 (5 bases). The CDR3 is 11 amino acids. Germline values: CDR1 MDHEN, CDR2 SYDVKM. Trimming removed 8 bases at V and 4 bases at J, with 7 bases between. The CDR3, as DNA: TGTGCCAGCCTCGGGGCAGATACGCAGTATTTT. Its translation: CASLGADTQYF. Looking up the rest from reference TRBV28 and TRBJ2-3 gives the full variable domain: DVKVTQSSRYLVKRTGEKVFLECVQDMDHENMFWYRQDPGLGLRLIYFSYDVKMKEKGDIPEGYSVSREKKERFSLILESASTNQTSMYLCASLGADTQYFGPGTRLTVL.

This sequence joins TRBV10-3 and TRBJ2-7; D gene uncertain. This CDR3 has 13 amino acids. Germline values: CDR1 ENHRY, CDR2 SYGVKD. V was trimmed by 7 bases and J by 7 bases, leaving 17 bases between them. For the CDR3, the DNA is TGTGCCATCACCCAGACCCTGGTGGATGAGCAGTACTTC. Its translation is CAITQTLVDEQYF.

The CDR3 sequence is CASSRAGGRDNQPQHF. As DNA, the CDR3 is TGTGCCAGCAGTCGGGCAGGGGGCCGTGACAATCAGCCCCAGCATTTT. This chain joins TRBV28 and TRBJ1-5; 8 nucleotides agree with TRBD1. Germline assignment: CDR1 MDHEN and CDR2 SYDVKM. The V gene end was trimmed by 5 bases and the J gene end by 3 bases; junction bases not matched to a gene: 9. This CDR3 has 16 amino acids.

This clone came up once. DNA of the CDR3: TGCGCCAGCAGCTTGGTCGGGAGGGGGCCAGATACGCAGTATTTT. Its protein product is CASSLVGRGPDTQYF. V and J are TRBV5-1 and TRBJ2-3, with TRBD2 as a possible D gene (8 bases). CDR1 is SGHRS and CDR2 is YFSETQ in the germline V gene. The CDR3 covers 15 residues. With 0 bases removed from V and 4 bases from J, the gap between germline ends came to 12 bases.

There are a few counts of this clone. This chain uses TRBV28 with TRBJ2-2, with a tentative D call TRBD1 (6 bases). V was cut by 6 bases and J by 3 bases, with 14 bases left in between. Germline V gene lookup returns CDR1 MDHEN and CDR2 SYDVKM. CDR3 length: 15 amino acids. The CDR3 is CASRKDRSYTGELFF. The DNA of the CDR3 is TGTGCCAGCAGGAAAGACAGGAGTTACACCGGGGAGCTGTTTTTT.

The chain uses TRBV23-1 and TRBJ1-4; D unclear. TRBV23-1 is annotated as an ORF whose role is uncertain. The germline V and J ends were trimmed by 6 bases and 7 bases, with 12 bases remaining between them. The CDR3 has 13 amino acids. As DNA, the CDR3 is TGCGCCAGCAGCCTCAAAATAGTTGAAAAACTGTTTTTT. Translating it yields CASSLKIVEKLFF.

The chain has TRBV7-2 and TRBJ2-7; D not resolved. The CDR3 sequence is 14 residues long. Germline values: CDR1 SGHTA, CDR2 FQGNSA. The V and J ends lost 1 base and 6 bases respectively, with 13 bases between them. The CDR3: CASSLDSGLGEQYF. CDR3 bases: TGTGCCAGCAGCTTAGATTCCGGATTGGGCGAGCAGTACTTC.

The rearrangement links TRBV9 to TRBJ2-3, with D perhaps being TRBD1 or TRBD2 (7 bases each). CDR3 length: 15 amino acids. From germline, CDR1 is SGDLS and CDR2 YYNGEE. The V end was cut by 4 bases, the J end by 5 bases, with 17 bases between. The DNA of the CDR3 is TGTGCCAGCAGCTGGAGGGAGGGGGCAGGAGATACGCAGTATTTT. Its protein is CASSWREGAGDTQYF. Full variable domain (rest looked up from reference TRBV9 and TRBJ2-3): DSGVTQTPKHLITATGQRVTLRCSPRSGDLSVYWYQQSLDQGLQFLIQYYNGEERAKGNILERFSAQQFPDLHSELNLSSLELGDSALYFCASSWREGAGDTQYFGPGTRLTVL.

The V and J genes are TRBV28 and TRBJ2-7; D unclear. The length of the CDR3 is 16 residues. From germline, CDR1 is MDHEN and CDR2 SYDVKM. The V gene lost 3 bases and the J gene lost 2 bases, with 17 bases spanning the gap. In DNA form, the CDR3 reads TGTGCCAGCAGTTTCAAGGGATTTCAACCGACCTACGAGCAGTACTTC. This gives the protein CASSFKGFQPTYEQYF.

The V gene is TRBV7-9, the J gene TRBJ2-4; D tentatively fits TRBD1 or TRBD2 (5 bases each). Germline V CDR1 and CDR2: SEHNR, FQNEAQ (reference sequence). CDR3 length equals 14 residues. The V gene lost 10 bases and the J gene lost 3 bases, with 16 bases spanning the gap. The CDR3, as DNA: TGTGCCACCGGCCGAGGGGACCTCAAAAACATTCAGTACTTC. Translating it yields CATGRGDLKNIQYF.

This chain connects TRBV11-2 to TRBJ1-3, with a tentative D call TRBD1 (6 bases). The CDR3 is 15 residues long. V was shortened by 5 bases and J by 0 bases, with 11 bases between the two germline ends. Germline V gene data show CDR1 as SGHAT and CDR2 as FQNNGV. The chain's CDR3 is CASSDYRVSGNTIYF. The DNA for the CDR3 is TGTGCCAGCAGCGATTACAGGGTCTCTGGAAACACCATATATTTT.

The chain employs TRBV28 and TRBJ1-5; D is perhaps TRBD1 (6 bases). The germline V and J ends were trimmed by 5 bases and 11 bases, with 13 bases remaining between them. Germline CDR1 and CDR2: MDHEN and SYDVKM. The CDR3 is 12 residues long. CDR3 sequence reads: CASSPTGRTQHF. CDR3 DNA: TGTGCCAGCAGTCCCACAGGGCGGACCCAGCATTTT.

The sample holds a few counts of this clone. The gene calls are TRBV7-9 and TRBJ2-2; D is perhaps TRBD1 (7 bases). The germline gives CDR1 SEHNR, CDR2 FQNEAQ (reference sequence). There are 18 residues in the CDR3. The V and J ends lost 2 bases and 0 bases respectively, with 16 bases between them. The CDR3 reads CASSLQKGGTANTGELFF. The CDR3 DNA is TGTGCCAGCAGCTTACAAAAAGGCGGGACAGCGAACACCGGGGAGCTGTTTTTT.

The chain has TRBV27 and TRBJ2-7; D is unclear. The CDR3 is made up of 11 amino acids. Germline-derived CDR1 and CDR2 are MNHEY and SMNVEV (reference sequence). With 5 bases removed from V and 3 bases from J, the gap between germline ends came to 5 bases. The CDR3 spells CASSRNYEQYF. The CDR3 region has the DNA TGTGCCAGCAGTCGCAACTACGAGCAGTACTTC.